Listed here is a single TCR beta chain. The sample is drawn from a study of cytomegalovirus exposure and HLA in healthy donors. V was pared by 4 bases and J by 4 bases, with 9 bases of the junction left unmatched. Germline V gene data show CDR1 as MGHRA and CDR2 as YSYEKL. The CDR3 is 15 amino acids. Assay used: immunoSEQ multiplex PCR; TCRdb lists only in-frame clones, some missing. The data contain around 150,000 clones, roughly 89% of them singletons. Sequencing was performed on PBMCs. The sequence was obtained from a woman between 18 and 30 years old in good health and CMV-seropositive. V usage is TRBV4-1 and J usage is TRBJ2-7; 8 nucleotides line up with TRBD2. The CDR3 loop is CASSRTQGGRYEQYF. CDR3 nucleotide sequence: TGCGCCAGCAGCCGAACCCAGGGCGGGAGGTACGAGCAGTACTTC.